This T cell receptor (beta chain) was documented in a study of blood T cell repertoires in COVID-19. Whole-study context: Donors of Cohort 3 who recovered were those that had two negative PCRs, clearance, or symptom resolution.

Clones were read by immunoSEQ multiplex PCR, and TCRdb kept only the in-frame ones, dropping some. Of about 400,000 clones in the sample, around 87% are singletons; the top ten hold roughly 2%. The CDR3 is made up of 14 amino acids. Looked up from germline, CDR1 is SQVTM and CDR2 is ANQGSEA. V lost 8 bases to trimming and J lost 9 bases; unmatched junction nucleotides: 10. The chain carries TRBV29-1 and TRBJ2-1, with TRBD2 matching over 13 bases. Sample: PBMCs or T cells enriched from blood (not recorded which). The clonotype comes from a man aged 40-50 years in a cohort exposed to, infected with or recovered from COVID-19 (not recorded which). CDR3 DNA: TGCAGCCCTGACGCGGGACTAGCGGGAAGTGAGCAGTTCTTC. Protein sequence: CSPDAGLAGSEQFF.